The entry below gives a single T cell receptor (beta chain) sequence along with its context. Its antigen is undetermined. The PCR ran on 60 Vbeta and 13 Jbeta primers. Method: immunoSEQ multiplex PCR; TCRdb's copy keeps in-frame clones and lacks some. This table lists under 70,000 clones. This record belongs to a study of cytomegalovirus exposure and HLA in healthy donors. Study conclusions and caveats: Researchers catalogued roughly 150 TCR beta chains as cytomegalovirus-associated. For cytomegalovirus status, the classifier reportedly gave diagnoses with high specificity and sensitivity. Researchers reportedly found TCR beta sequences accurately predicted most subjects' HLA-A and HLA-B alleles. Among TCR sequences, most were rare, though some public TCRs appeared in many donors.

The germline V and J ends were trimmed by 6 bases and 3 bases, with 14 bases remaining between them. Per germline, CDR1 SQVTM and CDR2 ANQGSEA. The CDR3 is 13 amino acids. The chain has TRBV29-1 and TRBJ1-2; D is perhaps TRBD1 (5 bases). Sample: PBMCs. This TCR was sampled from a woman in her 30s in good health and CMV-seropositive. The CDR3 reads CSVRRVDDYGYTF. In nucleotides, the CDR3 is TGCAGCGTCCGCAGGGTTGATGACTATGGCTACACCTTC.